The 10 T cell receptor beta chains listed next were all sequenced from one sample in a study of blood T cell repertoires in COVID-19. The repertoire was sequenced with immunoSEQ multiplex PCR; TCRdb's copy has only in-frame clones and lacks some. This sample has 300,000 to 350,000 clones, with approximately 89% found just once. The sequenced material came from peripheral blood. The receptors stem from a young woman with COVID-19, enrolled during active disease.

The chain uses TRBV5-5 and TRBJ2-2; 8 bases align to TRBD1. In germline, CDR1 is SGHKS, CDR2 YYEKEE (reference sequence). J was trimmed by 1 base and V by 2 bases; bases with no gene match: 4. The length of the CDR3 is 16 residues. The CDR3 here is CASSFWTGMNTGELFF. In DNA form, the CDR3 reads TGTGCCAGCAGCTTCTGGACAGGGATGAACACCGGGGAGCTGTTTTTT.

The chain joins TRBV7-2 to TRBJ1-2; D gene uncertain. CDR3 length: 16 amino acids. CDR1 and CDR2 from the germline V gene are SGHTA and FQGNSA. Trimming took 4 bases from V and 4 from J, leaving 19 bases between them. DNA for the CDR3: TGTGCCAGCAGCTCAACTATAGATGGTGCTACCTATGGCTACACCTTC. Protein sequence: CASSSTIDGATYGYTF.

This sequence joins TRBV18 and TRBJ1-1; 7 bases map to TRBD1. Per the germline V gene, CDR1 is KGHSH and CDR2 is LQKENI. The CDR3 has 14 amino acids. With 2 bases clipped from V and 6 bases from J, the junction kept 6 bases outside the gene matches. As DNA, the CDR3 is TGTGCCAGCTCACCAAGACAGGGTGCCCCTGAAGCTTTCTTT. The encoded protein is CASSPRQGAPEAFF.

V usage is TRBV6-5 and J usage is TRBJ2-1, with D hard to call. This CDR3 region has 12 residues. The V and J ends lost 0 bases and 8 bases respectively, with 5 bases between them. The V gene's germline CDR1 is MNHEY and CDR2 SVGAGI. In nucleotides, the CDR3 is TGTGCCAGCAGTTACTCACTATATGAGCAGTTCTTC. It codes for CASSYSLYEQFF.

The chain has TRBV5-1 and TRBJ1-4, with a tentative D call TRBD1 (6 bases). V dropped 4 bases and J dropped 7 bases, with 17 bases sitting between them. Germline CDR1 reads SGHRS; CDR2 reads YFSETQ. CDR3 length: 15 residues. The CDR3 region has the DNA TGCGCCAGCAGCCCGGTGCGGGGGCGGAGTGAAAAACTGTTTTTT. As protein: CASSPVRGRSEKLFF.

This chain links TRBV6-5 with TRBJ1-2; 7 bases are shared with TRBD1. The ends lost 5 bases at V and 2 bases at J; junction bases unmatched: 2. Germline lookup yields CDR1 MNHEY and CDR2 SVGAGI. This CDR3 has 13 residues. This CDR3 reads CASSPRGNYGYTF. DNA for the CDR3: TGTGCCAGCAGTCCCAGGGGGAACTATGGCTACACCTTC.

Comment on this clone: The junction departs from germline at one end; a sequencing error may be responsible. V and J are TRBV5-1 and TRBJ1-5, with a weak D call TRBD1 (6 bases). The CDR3 is 15 amino acids. Per the germline V gene, CDR1 is SGHRS and CDR2 is YFSETQ. CDR3 residues: CASQPRPGTNQPQHF. DNA of the CDR3: TGCGCCAGCCAGCCCCGGCCAGGGACAAATCAACCCCAGCATTTT.

This clone was seen just once. The chain recombines TRBV6-6 with TRBJ2-5; 7 nucleotides align to TRBD2. V shed 4 bases, J shed 2 bases, and the junction held 4 bases outside the gene matches. Germline CDR1 MNHNY, CDR2 SVGAGI (reference sequence). The CDR3 spans 14 residues. CDR3 DNA sequence: TGTGCCAGCAGTTCGGGACTACCTCAAGAGACCCAGTACTTC. Its translation is CASSSGLPQETQYF.

The chain recombines TRBV10-2 with TRBJ1-1; D not certain. The V gene's germline CDR1 is WSHSY and CDR2 SAAADI. V was shortened by 4 bases and J by 6 bases, with 12 bases between the two germline ends. This CDR3 has 13 amino acids. The CDR3 sequence: CASSGSGWAEAFF. The CDR3 DNA reads as TGCGCCAGCAGTGGCAGCGGTTGGGCTGAAGCTTTCTTT.

The gene calls are TRBV29-1 and TRBJ2-5; a possible D gene is TRBD2 (5 bases). The germline V and J ends were trimmed by 5 bases and 2 bases, with 15 bases remaining between them. Germline loops: CDR1 SQVTM, CDR2 ANQGSEA. The CDR3 runs 14 residues. The CDR3 region is CSVKALSGQETQYF. CDR3 in DNA: TGCAGCGTTAAAGCCCTATCGGGGCAAGAGACCCAGTACTTC.